A single T cell receptor beta chain is shown here with its context. Antigen: not known. The data are from a study of regulatory T cells in long-lasting Graves disease. Time point: newly diagnosed GD, antithyroid drugs for less than 3 months. With RNA extracted from PBMCs as input, the TCR library was made. The germline gives CDR1 SGHTS, CDR2 YDEGEE. Deletions cut 4 bases from V and 6 bases from J, with 14 bases between. The CDR3 contains 13 residues. General study results and limits: Lower TCR diversity was seen in persistent Graves' patients than in newly diagnosed ones. There were preferences for TRBV28, TRBJ1-2 and TRBJ2-5 in persistent disease. With approximately 2,800 shared public clonotypes, persistent patients exceeded new patients, who shared approximately 880.

Arm-PCR with iRepertoire HTBI primers amplified the CDR3 regions for these TCR beta libraries. TCRdb passed the multiplex PCR reads through MiXCR, listing each CDR3 protein once. The sample yields about 440,000 distinct CDR3 sequences, around 14% seen once. These data also featured in a second study, about T cells in Graves' hyperthyroidism and ophthalmopathy. That source reports: When the TCR CDR3 underwent first-round RT-PCR, the HTBI primer set was used.

Sequenced here: peripheral blood mononuclear cells (PBMCs), sampled at new diagnosis, from a patient treated with antithyroid drugs. The TCR sequence derives from a woman in her twenties or thirties with Graves disease. V and J are TRBV5-8 and TRBJ2-7, with D possibly matching TRBD1 (5 bases). The chain's CDR3 is CASSVLGVREQYF. In DNA form, the CDR3 reads TGTGCCAGCAGCGTATTAGGGGTTCGCGAGCAGTACTTC.